This TCR beta chain was captured by sequencing in a study of radiation and T cells in renal cell carcinoma. The germline V gene encodes CDR1 SGHRS and CDR2 YFSETQ. V lost 5 bases to trimming and J lost 4 bases; unmatched junction nucleotides: 11. The CDR3 consists of 17 residues. Libraries were prepared by immunoSEQ multiplex PCR; TCRdb keeps only in-frame clonotypes and omits some of them. The sample lists some 150,000 clones; roughly 84% were seen once. Time point: baseline pretreatment blood. The treatment denotes: 15 Gy SBRT to primary tumor, nephrectomy 4 weeks later. This clone was seen only once.

This receptor was identified in a woman between 50 and 59 years old with renal cell carcinoma. The chain uses TRBV5-1 and TRBJ2-3; 12 bases are a match to TRBD2. Sequences were derived from blood, sampled from a patient whose treatment included radiotherapy and nephrectomy. The CDR3 protein is CASSSLAGGSSADTQYF. CDR3 in DNA: TGCGCCAGCAGTTCACTAGCGGGGGGCTCTAGCGCAGATACGCAGTATTTT.